These T cell receptor beta chains were read from a single sample in a study of radiotherapy plus CTLA-4 blockade in lung cancer. Sequenced by immunoSEQ multiplex PCR; TCRdb stores in-frame clones only, minus some. The repertoire holds 30,000 to 45,000 clones, with about 68% as singletons. The source was peripheral blood, collected from a patient treated with radiotherapy plus ipilimumab. These receptors were collected from a human donor with non-small cell lung cancer who had stable disease on radiotherapy plus ipilimumab. The CDR3 runs from the conserved cysteine through the conserved F or W. The D gene is left open where the match is weak. Clone size is given for some rows only: seen once, a few or many times, or a class if the clone is expanded.

v_call	j_call	d_call	clone_size	cdr3_aa	cdr3_nt
TRBV2	TRBJ2-1	TRBD2	NA	CASWVAGAGHEQFF	TGTGCCAGCTGGGTAGCGGGGGCCGGGCATGAGCAGTTCTTC
TRBV6-5	TRBJ1-2	NA	NA	CASSHDSSYGYTF	TGTGCCAGCAGTCACGACAGCTCCTATGGCTACACCTTC
TRBV28	TRBJ1-2	NA	NA	CASSYGTQNYGYTF	TGTGCCAGCAGTTATGGGACACAAAACTATGGCTACACCTTC
TRBV5-4	TRBJ1-2	NA	NA	CASSLVRGTSKRYTF	TGTGCCAGCAGCTTGGTTCGCGGGACGAGTAAACGCTACACCTTC
TRBV13	TRBJ1-2	NA	NA	CASSLKRDSGYTF	TGTGCCAGCAGCTTAAAAAGGGACTCTGGCTACACCTTC
TRBV28	TRBJ1-5	TRBD1	NA	CASSLTGASNQPQHF	TGTGCCAGCAGCTTGACAGGGGCGAGCAATCAGCCCCAGCATTTT
TRBV4-3	TRBJ2-7	NA	NA	CASSQDSGNYEQYF	TGCGCCAGCAGCCAAGACTCCGGGAACTACGAGCAGTACTTC
TRBV6-1	TRBJ1-5	NA	NA	CASSEVAGPQPQHF	TGTGCCAGCAGTGAAGTAGCAGGGCCTCAGCCCCAGCATTTT
TRBV5-1	TRBJ2-7	NA	NA	CASSTTTGLDGYEQYF	TGTGCCAGCAGCACGACCACAGGGTTAGATGGCTACGAGCAGTACTTC
TRBV27	TRBJ1-1	NA	NA	CASDENPNGPNTEAFF	TGTGCCAGCGATGAGAATCCTAACGGCCCCAACACTGAAGCTTTCTTT
TRBV18	TRBJ1-2	NA	NA	CASSPTGTNYGYTF	TGTGCCAGCTCACCCACAGGGACTAACTATGGCTACACCTTC
TRBV6-1	TRBJ1-1	NA	NA	CASSEVMDTEAFF	TGTGCCAGCAGTGAAGTTATGGACACTGAAGCTTTCTTT
TRBV6-6	TRBJ1-2	TRBD1	NA	CASSPRTGAGYGYTF	TGTGCCAGCAGTCCAAGGACAGGGGCCGGATATGGCTACACCTTC
TRBV4-3	TRBJ2-2	TRBD1	NA	CASSQWTGVPGELFF	TGCGCCAGCAGCCAATGGACAGGGGTTCCCGGGGAGCTGTTTTTT
TRBV6-6	TRBJ2-1	NA	few	CASSTQDGYNEQFF	TGTGCCAGCAGTACCCAGGACGGCTACAATGAGCAGTTCTTC
TRBV5-6	TRBJ1-2	TRBD1	NA	CASSLVGTGDYGYTF	TGTGCCAGCAGCTTGGTGGGGACAGGGGACTATGGCTACACCTTC
TRBV7-9	TRBJ1-3	NA	NA	CASSHPPGKQVGNTIYF	TGTGCCAGCAGCCACCCACCGGGAAAACAAGTCGGAAACACCATATATTTT
TRBV4-1	TRBJ1-1	NA	NA	CASSRPKAGPNTEAFF	TGCGCCAGCAGCCGCCCTAAGGCAGGGCCGAACACTGAAGCTTTCTTT
TRBV5-6	TRBJ2-5	NA	NA	CASSLVRGSQLETQYF	TGTGCCAGCAGCTTGGTAAGAGGTAGTCAGTTGGAGACCCAGTACTTC
TRBV6-5	TRBJ2-7	TRBD2	NA	CASSYRRGASYEQYF	TGTGCCAGCAGTTACCGGCGGGGGGCCTCCTACGAGCAGTACTTC
TRBV30	TRBJ2-7	NA	NA	CAWTTAYEQYF	TGTGCCTGGACCACTGCCTACGAGCAGTACTTC
TRBV19	TRBJ1-1	TRBD1	NA	CATDGGQGTNTEAFF	TGTGCCACCGACGGAGGACAGGGGACGAACACTGAAGCTTTCTTT
TRBV5-1	TRBJ2-2	NA	NA	CASSLGNTGELFF	TGCGCCAGCAGCTTGGGGAACACCGGGGAGCTGTTTTTT
TRBV5-4	TRBJ2-1	NA	NA	CASSHPRRVNEQFF	TGTGCCAGCAGCCATCCCCGGAGGGTTAATGAGCAGTTCTTC
TRBV2	TRBJ1-6	NA	once	CASKWQGNSPLHF	TGTGCCAGCAAGTGGCAGGGGAATTCACCCCTCCACTTT
TRBV4-3	TRBJ2-7	NA	few	CASSQEVWGEQYF	TGCGCCAGCAGCCAAGAGGTTTGGGGGGAGCAGTACTTC
TRBV9	TRBJ1-1	NA	NA	CASSRGGVYMNTEAFF	TGTGCCAGCAGCCGAGGGGGGGTCTACATGAACACTGAAGCTTTCTTT
TRBV5-1	TRBJ1-2	NA	once	CASSLALGSLMDYTF	TGCGCCAGCAGCTTGGCTCTGGGAAGCCTGATGGATTACACCTTC
TRBV4-3	TRBJ2-1	TRBD2	NA	CASSQDRGGRYNEQFF	TGCGCCAGCAGCCAAGATCGGGGGGGCCGATACAATGAGCAGTTCTTC
TRBV4-2	TRBJ2-1	TRBD2	NA	CASSQDGTSGTSSYNEQFF	TGTGCCAGCAGCCAAGACGGGACTAGCGGGACGAGCTCCTACAATGAGCAGTTCTTC
TRBV7-6	TRBJ2-7	NA	NA	CASSLAGQGNYEQYF	TGTGCCAGCAGCTTAGCAGGTCAGGGTAACTACGAGCAGTACTTC
TRBV28	TRBJ1-1	NA	NA	CASSTPGGSAFF	TGTGCCAGCAGTACCCCTGGGGGGTCGGCTTTCTTT
TRBV25-1	TRBJ2-5	NA	NA	CASSESSGARTQYF	TGTGCCAGCAGTGAATCCTCAGGCGCGCGGACCCAGTACTTC
TRBV10-1	TRBJ1-2	TRBD1	NA	CASSPGQGSEDYGYTF	TGCGCCAGCAGTCCGGGACAGGGGAGTGAGGACTATGGCTACACCTTC
TRBV5-1	TRBJ2-1	TRBD2	once	CASSIAGALYNEQFF	TGCGCCAGCAGCATAGCGGGGGCACTCTACAATGAGCAGTTCTTC
TRBV10-2	TRBJ2-3	TRBD2	once	CASSGSGGPTDTQYF	TGCGCCAGCAGTGGGAGCGGGGGGCCCACAGATACGCAGTATTTT
TRBV12-2	TRBJ1-5	NA	NA	CASRPGQEHSNQPQHF	TGTGCAAGTCGCCCCGGACAGGAACATAGCAATCAGCCCCAGCATTTT
TRBV28	TRBJ1-6	NA	NA	CASSLTEINSPLHF	TGTGCCAGCAGTTTGACAGAGATTAATTCACCCCTCCACTTT
TRBV7-2	TRBJ1-1	NA	NA	CASSLAAPPPNTEAFF	TGTGCCAGCAGCTTAGCGGCACCCCCCCCGAACACTGAAGCTTTCTTT
TRBV6-5	TRBJ1-2	NA	NA	CASSYSRGTGNYGYTF	TGTGCCAGCAGTTACTCGCGGGGGACGGGTAACTATGGCTACACCTTC
TRBV4-3	TRBJ1-2	NA	NA	CASSQVNRDQDGYTF	TGCGCCAGCAGCCAAGTAAACAGGGATCAGGATGGCTACACCTTC
TRBV19	TRBJ1-4	TRBD1	NA	CASSISGQGMSEKLFF	TGTGCCAGTAGTATCTCTGGACAGGGCATGTCCGAAAAACTGTTTTTT
TRBV2	TRBJ1-3	NA	once	CASSESKKGGNTIYF	TGTGCCAGCAGTGAATCGAAAAAGGGTGGAAACACCATATATTTT
TRBV7-9	TRBJ1-1	NA	NA	CASSLDGVRGAFF	TGTGCCAGCAGCTTAGACGGTGTCAGGGGAGCTTTCTTT